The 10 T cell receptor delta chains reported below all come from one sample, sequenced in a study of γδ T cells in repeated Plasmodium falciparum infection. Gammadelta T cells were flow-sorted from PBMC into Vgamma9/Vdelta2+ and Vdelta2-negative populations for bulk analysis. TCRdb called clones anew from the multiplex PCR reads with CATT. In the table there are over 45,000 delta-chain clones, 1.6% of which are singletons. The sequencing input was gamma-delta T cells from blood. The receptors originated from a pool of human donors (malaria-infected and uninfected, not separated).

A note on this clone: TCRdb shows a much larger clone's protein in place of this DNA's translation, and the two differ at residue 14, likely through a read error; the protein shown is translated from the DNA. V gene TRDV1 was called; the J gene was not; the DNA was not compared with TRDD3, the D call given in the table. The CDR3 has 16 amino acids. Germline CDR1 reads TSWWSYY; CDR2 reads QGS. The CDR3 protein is CALGEPFAGGGDKPIF. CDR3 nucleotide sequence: TGTGCTCTTGGGGAACCCTTCGCTGGGGGGGGAGATAAACCCATCTTT.

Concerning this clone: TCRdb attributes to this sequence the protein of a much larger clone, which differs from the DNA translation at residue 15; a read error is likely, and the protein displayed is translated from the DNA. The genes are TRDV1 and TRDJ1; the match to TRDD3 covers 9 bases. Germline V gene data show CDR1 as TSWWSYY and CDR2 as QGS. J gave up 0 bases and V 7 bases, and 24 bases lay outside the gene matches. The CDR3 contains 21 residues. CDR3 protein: CALVVTITGGLQHTHTDKLIF. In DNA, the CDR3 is TGTGCTCTTGTGGTTACCATTACTGGGGGACTCCAGCACACGCACACCGATAAACTCATCTTT.

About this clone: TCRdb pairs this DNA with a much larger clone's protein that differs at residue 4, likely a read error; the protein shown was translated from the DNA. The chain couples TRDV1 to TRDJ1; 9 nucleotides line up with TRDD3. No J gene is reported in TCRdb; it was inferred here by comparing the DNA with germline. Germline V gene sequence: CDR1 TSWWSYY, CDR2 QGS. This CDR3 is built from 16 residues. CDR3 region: CALVELGGIHTDKLIF. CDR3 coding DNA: TGTGCTCTTGTGGAACTAGGGGGGATACACACCGATAAACTCATCTTT.

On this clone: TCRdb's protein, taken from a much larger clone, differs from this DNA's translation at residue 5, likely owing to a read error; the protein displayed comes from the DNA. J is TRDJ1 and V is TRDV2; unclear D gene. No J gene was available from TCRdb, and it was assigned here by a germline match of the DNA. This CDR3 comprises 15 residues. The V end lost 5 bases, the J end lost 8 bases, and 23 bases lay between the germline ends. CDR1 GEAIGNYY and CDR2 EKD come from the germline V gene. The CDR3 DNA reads TGTGCCTGTGTGGAGGTGACACCCTTGGTGGAGAAACTCATCTTT. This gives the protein CACVEVTPLVEKLIF.

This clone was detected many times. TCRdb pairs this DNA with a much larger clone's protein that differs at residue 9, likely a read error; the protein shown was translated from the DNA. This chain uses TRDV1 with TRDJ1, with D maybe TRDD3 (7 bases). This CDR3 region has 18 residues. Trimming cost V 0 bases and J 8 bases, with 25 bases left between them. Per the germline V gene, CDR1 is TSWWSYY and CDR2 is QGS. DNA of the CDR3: TGTGCTCTTGGGGAACTGAGGGGGATGCGCTCCTTCCCGACCAAACTCATCTTT. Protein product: CALGELRGMRSFPTKLIF.

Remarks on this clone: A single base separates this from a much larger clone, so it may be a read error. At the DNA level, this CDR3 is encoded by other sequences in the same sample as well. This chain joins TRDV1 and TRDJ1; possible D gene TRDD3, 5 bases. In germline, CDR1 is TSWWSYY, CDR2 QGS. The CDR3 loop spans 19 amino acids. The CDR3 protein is CAIGETLQLGGLYTDKLIF. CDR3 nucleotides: TGTGCTATTGGGGAAACTCTCCAACTAGGGGGCCTGTACACCGATAAACTCATCTTT.

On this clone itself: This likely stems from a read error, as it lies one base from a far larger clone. Written as DNA, the CDR3 is TGTGCCCTTGGGGACCTGTCATCCTCTGGGGGATACTACACCGATAAACTCATCTTT. This gives the protein CALGDLSSSGGYYTDKLIF. J is TRDJ1 and V is TRDV1, with 11 bases that match TRDD3. Since TCRdb gives no J gene, matching the DNA to germline was used here to assign it. The CDR3 loop spans 19 amino acids. Germline CDR1 TSWWSYY, CDR2 QGS.

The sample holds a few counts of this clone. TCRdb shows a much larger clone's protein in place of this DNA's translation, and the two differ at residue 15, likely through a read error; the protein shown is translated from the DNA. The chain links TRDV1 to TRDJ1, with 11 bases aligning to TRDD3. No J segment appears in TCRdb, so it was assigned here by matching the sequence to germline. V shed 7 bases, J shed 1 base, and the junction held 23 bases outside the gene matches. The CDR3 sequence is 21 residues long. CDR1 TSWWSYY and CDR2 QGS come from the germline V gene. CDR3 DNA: TGTGCTCTTGAACGAGTCTGGGGGATACAGGCCCGAGGGGCTTGCACCGATAAACTCATCTTT. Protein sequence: CALERVWGIQARGACTDKLIF.

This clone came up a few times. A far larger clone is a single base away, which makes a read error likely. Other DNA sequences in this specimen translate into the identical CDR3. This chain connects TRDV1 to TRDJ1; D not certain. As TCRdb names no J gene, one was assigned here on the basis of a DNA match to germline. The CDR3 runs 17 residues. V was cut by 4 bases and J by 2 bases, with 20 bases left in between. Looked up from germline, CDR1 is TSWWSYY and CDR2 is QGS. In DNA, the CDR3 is TGTGCTCTTGGGGGCTGGCGGCAGTTGGTTTATACCGATAAACTCATCTTT. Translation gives CALGGWRQLVYTDKLIF.

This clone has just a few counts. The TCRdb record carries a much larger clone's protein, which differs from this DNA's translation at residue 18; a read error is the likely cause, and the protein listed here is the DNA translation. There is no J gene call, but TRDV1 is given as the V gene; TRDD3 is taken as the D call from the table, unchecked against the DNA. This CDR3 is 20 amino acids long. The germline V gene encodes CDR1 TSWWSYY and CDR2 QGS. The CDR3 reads CALGELCESPGGPYTDKPIF. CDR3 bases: TGTGCTCTTGGGGAACTCTGCGAGTCCCCTGGGGGACCGTACACCGATAAACCCATCTTT.